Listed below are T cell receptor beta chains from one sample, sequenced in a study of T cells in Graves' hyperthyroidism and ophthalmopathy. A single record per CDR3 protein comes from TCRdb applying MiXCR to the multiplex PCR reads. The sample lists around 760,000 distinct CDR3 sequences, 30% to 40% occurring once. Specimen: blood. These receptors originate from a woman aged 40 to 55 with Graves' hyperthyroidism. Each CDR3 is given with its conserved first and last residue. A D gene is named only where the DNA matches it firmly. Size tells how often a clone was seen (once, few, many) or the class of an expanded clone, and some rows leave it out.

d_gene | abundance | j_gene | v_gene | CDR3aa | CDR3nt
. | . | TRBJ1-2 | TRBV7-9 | CASSDLTLLWDYGYTF | TGTGCCAGCAGTGACCTGACTCTCCTCTGGGACTATGGCTACACCTTC
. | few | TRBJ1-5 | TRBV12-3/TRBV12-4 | CASSLKGEGRQPQHF | TGTGCCAGCAGTTTAAAGGGGGAGGGGAGGCAGCCCCAGCATTTT
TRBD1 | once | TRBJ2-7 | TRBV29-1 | CSVGATGAYEQYF | TGCAGCGTAGGGGCGACAGGGGCCTACGAGCAGTACTTC
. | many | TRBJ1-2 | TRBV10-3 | CAISELDWGSGGYTF | TGTGCCATCAGTGAGTTGGATTGGGGCTCCGGTGGCTACACCTTC
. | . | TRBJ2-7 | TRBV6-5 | CASSYSSYEQCF | TGTGCCAGCAGCTACTCGTCCTACGAGCAGTGCTTC
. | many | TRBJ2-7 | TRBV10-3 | CAISDRWAGVYEQYF | TGTGCCATCAGTGACCGTTGGGCAGGGGTCTACGAGCAGTACTTC
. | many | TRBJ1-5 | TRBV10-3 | CAISDRVRGADQPQHF | TGTGCCATCAGTGATAGAGTCAGGGGAGCAGATCAGCCCCAGCATTTT
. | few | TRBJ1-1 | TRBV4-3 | CASSQDESATLNTEAFF | TGCGCCAGCAGCCAAGATGAGTCAGCGACCTTGAACACTGAAGCTTTCTTT
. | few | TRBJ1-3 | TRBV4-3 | CASSQGGQGLNTIYF | TGCGCCAGCAGCCAAGGAGGGCAGGGTCTAAACACCATATATTTT
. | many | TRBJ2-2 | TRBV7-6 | CASSRGHNTGELFF | TGTGCCAGCAGCAGGGGACACAACACCGGGGAGCTGTTTTTT
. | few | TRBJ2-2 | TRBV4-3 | CASSQDLGGELFF | TGCGCCAGCAGCCAAGATTTGGGCGGGGAGCTGTTTTTT
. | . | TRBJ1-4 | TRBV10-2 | CASSPFRTEGKLFF | TGTGCCAGCTCACCATTCCGGACAGAGGGAAAACTGTTTTTT
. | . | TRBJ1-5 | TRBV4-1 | CASSQDEGRSSQPQHF | TGCGCCAGCAGCCAAGATGAGGGGAGGAGCAGTCAGCCCCAGCATTTT
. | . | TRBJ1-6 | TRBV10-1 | CASSESNANSPLHF | TGCGCCAGCAGTGAGTCGAACGCAAATTCACCCCTCCACTTT
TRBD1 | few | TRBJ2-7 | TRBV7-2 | CASSLALGQGSYEQYF | TGTGCCAGCAGCTTAGCGCTTGGACAGGGATCCTACGAGCAGTACTTC
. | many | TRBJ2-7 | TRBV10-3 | CAISEANSYEQYF | TGTGCCATCAGTGAGGCTAACTCCTACGAGCAGTACTTC
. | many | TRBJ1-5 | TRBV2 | CASSEYFNDGNQPQHF | TGTGCCAGCAGTGAATATTTCAACGACGGCAATCAGCCCCAGCATTTT
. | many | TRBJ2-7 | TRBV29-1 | CSVGESYEQYF | TGCAGCGTGGGTGAGTCCTACGAGCAGTACTTC
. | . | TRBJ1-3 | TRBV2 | CASSLDTIYF | TGTGCCAGCAGTTTAGACACCATATATTTT
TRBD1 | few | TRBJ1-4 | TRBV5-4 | CASSYGTGNLGNEKLFF | TGTGCCAGCAGCTACGGGACAGGGAATCTGGGGAATGAAAAACTGTTTTTT
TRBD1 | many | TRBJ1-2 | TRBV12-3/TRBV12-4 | CASSPGTEGRGYTF | TGTGCCAGCAGTCCCGGGACAGAAGGACGTGGCTACACCTTC
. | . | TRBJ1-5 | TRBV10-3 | CAISEQGPETQHF | TGTGCCATCAGTGAACAGGGTCCAGAGACCCAGCATTTT
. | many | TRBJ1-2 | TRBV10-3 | CAISFGQTNYGYTF | TGTGCCATCAGTTTTGGGCAGACCAACTATGGCTACACCTTC
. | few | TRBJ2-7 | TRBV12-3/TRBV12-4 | CASSFGSPGDEQYF | TGTGCCAGCAGTTTTGGCAGCCCAGGCGACGAGCAGTACTTC
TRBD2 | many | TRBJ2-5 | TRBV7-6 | CASSRLAGLPQETQYF | TGTGCCAGCAGCCGACTAGCGGGACTGCCTCAAGAGACCCAGTACTTC
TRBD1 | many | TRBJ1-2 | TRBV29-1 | CSVDEDRGSYGYTF | TGCAGCGTTGATGAGGACAGGGGTTCCTATGGCTACACCTTC
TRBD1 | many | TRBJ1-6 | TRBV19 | CASRTGDNSPLHF | TGTGCCAGTCGAACAGGGGATAATTCACCCCTCCACTTT
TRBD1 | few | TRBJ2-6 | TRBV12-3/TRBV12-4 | CASSLRTGLIANVLTF | TGTGCCAGCAGTCTCCGGACAGGTCTTATAGCCAACGTCCTGACTTTC
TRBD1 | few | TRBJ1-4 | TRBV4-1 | CASSQRTGANEKLFF | TGTGCCAGCAGCCAGCGGACAGGAGCTAATGAAAAACTGTTTTTT
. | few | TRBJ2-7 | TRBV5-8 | CASSLGQVKTYEQYF | TGTGCCAGCAGCTTGGGGCAGGTTAAAACCTACGAGCAGTACTTC
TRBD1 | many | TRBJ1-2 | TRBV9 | CASSGRTGAFSYGYTF | TGTGCCAGCAGCGGGAGGACAGGGGCTTTTTCCTATGGCTACACCTTC
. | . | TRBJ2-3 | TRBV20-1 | CSASPGEDTQYF | TGCAGTGCTAGTCCAGGGGAGGATACGCAGTATTTT
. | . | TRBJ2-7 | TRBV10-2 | CASLLEGNPREQYF | TGCGCCAGCCTGTTGGAAGGAAATCCTCGAGAGCAGTACTTC
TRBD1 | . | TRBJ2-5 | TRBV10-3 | CAISEPGQGAETQYF | TGTGCCATCAGTGAACCGGGACAGGGGGCAGAGACCCAGTACTTC
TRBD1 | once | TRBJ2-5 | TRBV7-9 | CASSLSGRGYQETQYF | TGTGCCAGCAGCTTATCGGGCAGGGGGTACCAAGAGACCCAGTACTTC
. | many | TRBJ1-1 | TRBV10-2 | CASSGLNAEAFF | TGCGCCAGCAGTGGGTTGAACGCTGAAGCTTTCTTT
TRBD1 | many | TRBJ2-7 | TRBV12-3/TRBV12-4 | CASSQDRDIDEQYF | TGTGCCAGCAGCCAAGACAGGGATATTGACGAGCAGTACTTC
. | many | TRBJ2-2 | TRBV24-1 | CATGRTGTNTGELFF | TGTGCCACCGGCCGGACGGGTACGAACACCGGGGAGCTGTTTTTT
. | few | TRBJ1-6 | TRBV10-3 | CAIRGGHSPSYNSPLHF | TGTGCCATCAGAGGGGGACATTCCCCTTCCTATAATTCACCCCTCCACTTT
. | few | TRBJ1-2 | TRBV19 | CASTPGTAANYGYTF | TGTGCCAGTACCCCTGGGACGGCAGCTAACTATGGCTACACCTTC
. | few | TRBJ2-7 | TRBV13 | CASSQGPGYEQYF | TGCGCCAGCAGCCAAGGTCCAGGGTACGAGCAGTACTTC
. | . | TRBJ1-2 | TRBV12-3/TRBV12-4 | CASRVEGGADGYTF | TGTGCCAGCAGGGTAGAGGGGGGCGCAGATGGCTACACCTTC
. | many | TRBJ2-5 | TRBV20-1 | CSASQETQYF | TGCAGTGCTAGCCAAGAGACCCAGTACTTC
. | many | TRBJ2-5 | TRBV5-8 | CASSRTGKGETQYF | TGTGCCAGCAGTCGAACAGGAAAGGGAGAGACCCAGTACTTC
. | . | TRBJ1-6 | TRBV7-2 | CASSLGQGLGSPLHF | TGTGCCAGCAGCTTAGGGCAGGGACTAGGTTCACCCCTCCACTTT
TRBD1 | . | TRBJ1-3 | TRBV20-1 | CSAHRRRQGRKAGNTIYF | TGCAGTGCTCATAGGAGGCGACAGGGAAGGAAGGCTGGAAACACCATATATTTT
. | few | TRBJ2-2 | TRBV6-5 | CASNWGVDTGELFF | TGTGCCAGCAATTGGGGCGTGGACACCGGGGAGCTGTTTTTT
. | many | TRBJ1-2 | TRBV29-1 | CSVVVFGNLGYTF | TGCAGCGTTGTTGTATTTGGGAACCTTGGCTACACCTTC
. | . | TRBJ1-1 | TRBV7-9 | CASSHSTDKNTEAFF | TGTGCCAGCAGTCATAGCACAGATAAGAACACTGAAGCTTTCTTT
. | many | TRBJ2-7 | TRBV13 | CASSLGPGTSYEQYF | TGTGCCAGCAGCTTAGGCCCGGGCACCTCCTACGAGCAGTACTTC
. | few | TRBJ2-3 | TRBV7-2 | CAGSANSADTQYF | TGTGCCGGCAGCGCCAACTCCGCCGATACGCAGTATTTT
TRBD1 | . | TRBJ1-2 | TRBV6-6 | CASSYSGGENYGYTF | TGTGCCAGCAGTTACTCAGGGGGCGAGAACTATGGCTACACCTTC
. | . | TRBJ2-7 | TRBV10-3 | CAPSEQYF | TGTGCCCCCAGTGAGCAGTACTTC
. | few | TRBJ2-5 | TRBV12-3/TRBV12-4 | CASSLDSTGETQYF | TGTGCCAGCAGTTTAGATTCCACCGGCGAGACCCAGTACTTC
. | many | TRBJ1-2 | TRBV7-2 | CASSLYRDGYTF | TGTGCCAGCAGCCTCTACAGGGATGGCTACACCTTC
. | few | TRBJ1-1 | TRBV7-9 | CASSSHAVNTEAFF | TGTGCCAGCAGCTCCCACGCAGTGAACACTGAAGCTTTCTTT
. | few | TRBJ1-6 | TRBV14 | CASSQLKEKEDSPLHF | TGTGCCAGCAGCCAACTAAAGGAAAAGGAAGATTCACCCCTCCACTTT